Described below is a single T cell receptor beta chain sequence and its context. The antigen remains undetermined. Patients with a history of autoimmune disease or on systemic immunosuppression were excluded. This sample is part of a study of OX40 agonist ivuxolimab in advanced cancers. Study conclusions and caveats: Clonal expansion by week 6 occurred in CD4+ and CD8+ blood T cells (at 0.1 to 3.0 mg/kg).

The V gene lost 4 bases and the J gene lost 6 bases, with 15 bases spanning the gap. Germline V lookup: CDR1 SQVTM, CDR2 ANQGSEA. CDR3 size: 13 residues. The repertoire was sequenced with immunoSEQ multiplex PCR; TCRdb's copy has only in-frame clones and lacks some. The sample carries about 59,000 clones, around 83% recorded once. This receptor was identified in an adult with an advanced solid tumor such as melanoma, head and neck, liver or kidney cancer. V gene TRBV29-1 combines with J gene TRBJ1-2; D perhaps matches TRBD1 (5 bases). Here the sequenced sample was CD4+ or CD8+ T cells sorted from blood, taken in a trial of the OX40 agonist ivuxolimab. CDR3 sequence reads: CSVVQGPGNGYTF. The CDR3 DNA reads as TGCAGCGTTGTTCAGGGCCCCGGTAATGGCTACACCTTC.